The 19 T cell receptor beta chains below all came from one sample that was sequenced in a study of cytomegalovirus exposure and HLA in healthy donors (dated by TCRdb to 2016 to 2017). The library was made by the immunoSEQ multiplex PCR assay. TCRdb provides this immuneACCESS table in a form limited to in-frame rearrangements. Some clones are lacking; in checked studies, under half of them reflect an unresolved V gene, and why the rest are absent is not known. This sample comprises under 200,000 clones, around 90% of them detected only once. The ten top clones hold roughly 3% of the sample. Sequenced material: PBMCs. The source is a woman aged 18 to 35 in good health and CMV-seropositive.

This sequence joins TRBV5-1 and TRBJ1-1; no clear D. In germline, CDR1 is SGHRS, CDR2 YFSETQ. The CDR3 is 15 amino acids. V shed 1 base and J shed 7 bases, with 17 bases lying between them. CDR3 sequence (DNA): TGCGCCAGCAGCTTGAATCTGGTCCAGAAACGTGAAGCTTTCTTT. Encoded protein: CASSLNLVQKREAFF.

The rearrangement joins TRBV4-1 to TRBJ2-4, with 7 bases identical to TRBD1. Germline V gives CDR1 MGHRA, CDR2 YSYEKL. The CDR3 has 19 amino acids. The trim removed 1 base at V and 0 bases at J, leaving 12 bases unmatched. CDR3 sequence (DNA): TGCGCCAGCAGCCAAGTCTGGAACAGGGGAGTATCAGCCAAAAACATTCAGTACTTC. The encoded protein is CASSQVWNRGVSAKNIQYF.

The rearrangement joins TRBV2 to TRBJ1-2, with 7 bases fitting TRBD1. Per germline, CDR1 SNHLY and CDR2 FYNNEI. The ends lost 7 bases at V and 4 bases at J; junction bases unmatched: 3. The CDR3 has 12 amino acids. The CDR3 region has the DNA TGTGCCAGCAACCGGGACAGCTATGGCTACACCTTC. Residues: CASNRDSYGYTF.

A single count supports this clone. The chain couples TRBV19 to TRBJ1-2; 9 positions agree with TRBD1. This CDR3 contains 14 residues. In germline, CDR1 is LNHDA, CDR2 SQIVND (reference sequence). Trimming took 8 bases from V and 2 from J; bases not matched to a gene: 6. The CDR3 nucleotides read TGTGCCAGTGTACAGGGGGCTAACAACTATGGCTACACCTTC. Amino acid sequence: CASVQGANNYGYTF. The variable domain in full, completed from reference TRBV19 and TRBJ1-2, reads DGGITQSPKYLFRKEGQNVTLSCEQNLNHDAMYWYRQDPGQGLRLIYYSQIVNDFQKGDIAEGYSVSREKKESFPLTVTSAQKNPTAFYLCASVQGANNYGYTFGSGTRLTVV.

The gene calls are TRBV14 and TRBJ1-1; D ambiguous. V was cut by 4 bases and J by 1 base, with 4 bases left in between. Germline V lookup: CDR1 SGHDN, CDR2 FVKESK. The CDR3 spans 12 residues. In nucleotides, the CDR3 is TGTGCCAGCAGCCTGGCGAACACTGAAGCTTTCTTT. Protein sequence: CASSLANTEAFF.

The chain has TRBV7-3 and TRBJ2-3; 11 bases align to TRBD2. Germline values: CDR1 SGHTA, CDR2 FQGTGA. Trimming at V came to 5 bases and at J to 3 bases, leaving 7 bases not matched to a gene. The CDR3 length is 16 residues. Here the CDR3 reads CASSDSLAGGTDTQYF. The CDR3, as DNA: TGTGCCAGCAGCGATTCTCTAGCGGGAGGAACAGATACGCAGTATTTT. Full variable domain (rest looked up from reference TRBV7-3 and TRBJ2-3): GAGVSQTPSNKVTEKGKYVELRCDPISGHTALYWYRQSLGQGPEFLIYFQGTGAADDSGLPNDRFFAVRPEGSVSTLKIQRTERGDSAVYLCASSDSLAGGTDTQYFGPGTRLTVL.

The chain carries TRBV9 and TRBJ2-1; 11 bases agree with TRBD2. The CDR3 spans 17 residues. Germline-derived CDR1 and CDR2 are SGDLS and YYNGEE. The V gene end was trimmed by 3 bases and the J gene end by 5 bases; junction bases not matched to a gene: 10. DNA for the CDR3: TGTGCCAGCAGCGGAAACATTAGCGGGAGGGTTGACAATGAGCAGTTCTTC. Its translation: CASSGNISGRVDNEQFF.

The chain couples TRBV7-9 to TRBJ1-4; tentatively, D is TRBD1 (6 bases). The CDR3 runs 16 residues. Germline lookup yields CDR1 SEHNR and CDR2 FQNEAQ (reference sequence). Deletions cut 5 bases from V and 0 bases from J, with 13 bases between. The CDR3 loop reads CASSHGRGATNEKLFF. For the CDR3, the DNA is TGTGCCAGCAGCCACGGCAGGGGAGCAACTAATGAAAAACTGTTTTTT.

The chain has TRBV11-3 and TRBJ2-7; weak D call: TRBD1 (6 bases). The CDR3 has 14 amino acids. V lost 0 bases to trimming and J lost 0 bases, with 6 bases between them. Germline CDR1 and CDR2: SGHNT and YENEEA. The CDR3 loop reads CASSLEGASYEQYF. In DNA form, the CDR3 reads TGTGCCAGCAGCTTAGAGGGGGCCTCCTACGAGCAGTACTTC.

The J gene is TRBJ2-2, the V gene TRBV5-8; D unclear. The CDR3 consists of 15 residues. Germline V lookup: CDR1 SGHTS, CDR2 YDEGEE. The ends were cut back, 2 bases at V and 5 bases at J, with 13 bases in the middle. CDR3 in DNA: TGTGCCAGCAGCTTCTCCGGGTTGGTAACCGGGGAGCTGTTTTTT. Translated, it gives CASSFSGLVTGELFF.

This clone is a singleton in its sample. V gene TRBV6-6 combines with J gene TRBJ2-2, with D maybe TRBD1 (5 bases). V was trimmed by 0 bases and J by 6 bases, leaving 14 bases between them. Per germline, CDR1 MNHNY and CDR2 SVGAGI (reference sequence). This CDR3 has 16 residues. The chain's CDR3 is CASSYSRQGSPGELFF. CDR3 coding DNA: TGTGCCAGCAGTTACTCGCGGCAGGGAAGTCCCGGGGAGCTGTTTTTT.

The chain couples TRBV7-6 to TRBJ2-7; TRBD1 matches 10 bases. The CDR3 covers 17 residues. Germline CDR1 and CDR2: SGHVS and FNYEAQ. Trimming took 4 bases from V and 2 from J; bases not matched to a gene: 11. The CDR3 loop reads CASSSGRTGGPPYEQYF. The DNA of the CDR3 is TGTGCCAGCAGCTCCGGTCGGACAGGGGGGCCCCCCTACGAGCAGTACTTC.

The chain carries TRBV18 and TRBJ2-7, with a tentative D call TRBD1 (6 bases). Germline assignment: CDR1 KGHSH and CDR2 LQKENI. The length of the CDR3 is 15 residues. The germline V and J ends were trimmed by 0 bases and 2 bases, with 11 bases remaining between them. The CDR3 nucleotides read TGTGCCAGCTCACCACCGGACAGTTGGGCCTACGAGCAGTACTTC. Amino acid sequence: CASSPPDSWAYEQYF.

The V gene is TRBV14, the J gene TRBJ2-6; D gene unclear. The CDR3 contains 13 residues. Germline V gives CDR1 SGHDN, CDR2 FVKESK. V lost 4 bases and J 3 bases, leaving 4 bases between the germline ends. The CDR3 reads CASSLHGANVLTF. The CDR3 nucleotides are TGTGCCAGCAGCCTTCATGGGGCCAACGTCCTGACTTTC.

V is TRBV6-5 and J is TRBJ1-4; 8 bases line up with TRBD1. Germline-derived CDR1 and CDR2 are MNHEY and SVGAGI. Losses at the gene ends were 5 bases for V and 1 base for J; bases not matched to a gene: 3. The CDR3 runs 15 residues. Written as DNA, the CDR3 is TGTGCCAGCAGTCCCACAGGGGGAACTAATGAAAAACTGTTTTTT. This encodes CASSPTGGTNEKLFF.

The CDR3 DNA follows: TGTGCCAGCAGTCGAGGACAGTCTAGCAATCAGCCCCAGCATTTT. Its protein product is CASSRGQSSNQPQHF. This chain connects TRBV27 to TRBJ1-5; D perhaps matches TRBD1 (6 bases). The V gene lost 5 bases and the J gene lost 0 bases, with 11 bases spanning the gap. The germline V gene encodes CDR1 MNHEY and CDR2 SMNVEV (reference sequence). The length of the CDR3 is 15 residues.

This chain joins TRBV28 and TRBJ2-2, with a possible D match to TRBD2 (5 bases). This CDR3 is 16 amino acids long. Looked up from germline, CDR1 is MDHEN and CDR2 is SYDVKM. Trimming removed 6 bases from V and 5 bases from J, with 19 bases in between. The CDR3 region has the DNA TGTGCCAGCAGGAGAGCGGATATACTACTTACCGGGGAGCTGTTTTTT. Its protein is CASRRADILLTGELFF.

In this sample, this clone turned up once. In DNA form, the CDR3 reads TGCGCCAGCAGCCAGGACAGCCGGAATCAGCCCCAGCATTTT. Its translation is CASSQDSRNQPQHF. The J gene is TRBJ1-5, the V gene TRBV4-3; D might be TRBD1 (6 bases). This CDR3 has 14 amino acids. Germline V gene sequence: CDR1 LGHNA, CDR2 YSLEER. Trimming cost V 3 bases and J 4 bases, with 10 bases left between them.

The chain links TRBV18 to TRBJ2-1, with 7 bases fitting TRBD2. V was clipped by 0 bases and J by 7 bases; unmatched bases: 6. The CDR3 has 15 amino acids. The germline V gene encodes CDR1 KGHSH and CDR2 LQKENI. The CDR3 coding sequence is TGTGCCAGCTCACCACCGGCGAGCGGGGTAAATGAGCAGTTCTTC. Translating gives CASSPPASGVNEQFF.